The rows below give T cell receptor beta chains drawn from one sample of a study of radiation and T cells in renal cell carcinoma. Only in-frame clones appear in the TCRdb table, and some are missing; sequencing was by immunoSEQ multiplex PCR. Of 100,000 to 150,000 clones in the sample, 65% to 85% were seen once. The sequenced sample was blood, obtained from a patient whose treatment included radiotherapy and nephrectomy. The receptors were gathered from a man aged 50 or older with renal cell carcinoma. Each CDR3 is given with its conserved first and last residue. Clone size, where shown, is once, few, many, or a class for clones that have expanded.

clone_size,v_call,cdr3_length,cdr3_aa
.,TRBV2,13,CASRGQANQPQHF
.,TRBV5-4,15,CASSLGVPGANVLTF
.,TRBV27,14,CASSSVLAGDTQYF
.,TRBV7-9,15,CASSRGEASGQPQHF
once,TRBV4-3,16,CASSQDLSLAGVGQYF
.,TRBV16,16,CASSQSLGWGRETQYF
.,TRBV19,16,CASSIDLRTGADTQYF
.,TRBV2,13,CASRPQGFYGYTF
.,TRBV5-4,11,CASSLGREQYF
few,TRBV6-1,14,CASRSFGWNSPLHF
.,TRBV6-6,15,CASSSVSGGTDTQYF
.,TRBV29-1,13,CSVEGAVRETQYF
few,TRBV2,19,CASSGFTSGGLSGANVLTF